Described below is a single T cell receptor beta chain sequence and its context. This entry is derived from a study of spatial heterogeneity in lung cancer. As for time point: sample taken at primary tumor resection. Sequencing covered unsorted whole RNA taken from tumor, nontumor lung or frozen PBMC. A single record per CDR3 protein comes from TCRdb applying MiXCR to the 5' RACE reads. The top ten clones hold 40% to 65% of a sample with about 1,600 distinct CDR3 sequences, 26% of them seen once. The CDR3 is 15 residues long. The V end lost 0 bases, the J end lost 3 bases, and 11 bases lay between the germline ends.

This clonotype originated in a male donor with early-stage non-small cell lung cancer. The chain couples TRBV12-3 or TRBV12-4 to TRBJ1-2; D not certain. Sequencing used PBMCs, obtained at surgery. The CDR3 DNA sequence: TGTGCCAGCAGTTTAGCACAGCCACTACACTATGGCTACACCTTC. Its translation: CASSLAQPLHYGYTF.